A single sample is the source of the 28 T cell receptor beta chains below, sequenced in a study of CD8+ T cells in alopecia areata. Documented treatment: oral pan-JAK inhibitor, 5-10 mg twice daily. cDNA prepared by RNA extraction and subsequent reverse transcription served as the template for sequencing. Sequencing was performed with immunoSEQ multiplex PCR; in TCRdb, only in-frame clones are kept and a portion is missing. The sample shows about 140,000 clones, 86% of them seen only once. The sequencing used CD8+ T cells sorted from blood, collected at week 4, from a patient treated with tofacitinib. These receptors came from a human donor with alopecia areata.

This sequence joins TRBV9 and TRBJ2-1, with 13 positions matching TRBD2. This CDR3 has 15 amino acids. Germline-derived CDR1 and CDR2 are SGDLS and YYNGEE. The V segment lost 3 bases and the J segment 5 bases; nucleotides outside the gene matches: 2. CDR3 residues: CASSDTSGRDNEQFF. The CDR3 coding sequence is TGTGCCAGCAGCGATACTAGCGGGAGGGACAATGAGCAGTTCTTC.

This rearrangement joins TRBV27 to TRBJ2-5; 11 positions agree with TRBD2. Germline CDR1 is MNHEY and CDR2 is SMNVEV (reference sequence). CDR3 size: 16 residues. J gave up 4 bases and V 4 bases, and 8 bases lay outside the gene matches. DNA of the CDR3: TGTGCCAGCAGTTCCCATAGCGGGAGGGCTAGAGAGACCCAGTACTTC. Translated, it gives CASSSHSGRARETQYF.

The CDR3 here is CASSSPSNEQFF. CDR3 DNA sequence: TGTGCCAGCAGCTCGCCCTCCAATGAGCAGTTCTTC. The chain combines TRBV7-9 with TRBJ2-1; D is unclear. This CDR3 comprises 12 residues. CDR1 and CDR2 (germline): SEHNR, FQNEAQ (reference sequence). Trimming removed 4 bases from V and 6 bases from J, with 7 bases in between.

The chain combines TRBV25-1 with TRBJ2-2; D possibly matches TRBD1 or TRBD2 (6 bases each). V was shortened by 3 bases and J by 6 bases, with 8 bases between the two germline ends. The CDR3 is 13 amino acids. Germline V lookup: CDR1 MGHDK, CDR2 SYGVNS. The CDR3 is CASSEGGSGELFF. CDR3 DNA: TGTGCCAGCAGTGAGGGGGGCTCCGGGGAGCTGTTTTTT.

The chain joins TRBV5-1 to TRBJ2-7, with D perhaps TRBD1 (6 bases). The CDR3 spans 15 residues. V dropped 4 bases and J dropped 0 bases, with 14 bases sitting between them. Germline V gene sequence: CDR1 SGHRS, CDR2 YFSETQ. This CDR3 is CASSPDRELSYEQYF. The CDR3 bases are TGCGCCAGCAGCCCGGACAGAGAACTCTCCTACGAGCAGTACTTC. The full variable domain, its missing parts supplied by reference TRBV5-1 and TRBJ2-7, is KAGVTQTPRYLIKTRGQQVTLSCSPISGHRSVSWYQQTPGQGLQFLFEYFSETQRNKGNFPGRFSGRQFSNSRSEMNVSTLELGDSALYLCASSPDRELSYEQYFGPGTRLTVT.

J is TRBJ2-7 and V is TRBV10-3; D tentatively fits TRBD1 or TRBD2 (5 bases each). In germline, CDR1 is ENHRY, CDR2 SYGVKD. V was clipped by 4 bases and J by 3 bases, with 13 bases between them. The CDR3 sequence is 14 residues long. CDR3 region: CAISGDVRVYEQYF. CDR3 DNA sequence: TGTGCCATCAGTGGGGACGTCCGCGTCTACGAGCAGTACTTC.

V gene TRBV5-1 combines with J gene TRBJ2-7; TRBD1 might be the D (6 bases). This CDR3 is 15 amino acids long. Trimming removed 4 bases at V and 3 bases at J, with 17 bases between. From germline, CDR1 is SGHRS and CDR2 YFSETQ. CDR3 sequence: CASSLYFEDSYEQYF. The CDR3 DNA reads as TGCGCCAGCAGCCTCTACTTTGAGGACAGCTACGAGCAGTACTTC.

J is TRBJ2-7 and V is TRBV13, with 9 positions matching TRBD2. The ends lost 1 base at V and 2 bases at J; junction bases unmatched: 3. This CDR3 is 15 amino acids long. Germline V CDR1 and CDR2: PRHDT, FYEKMQ (reference sequence). The chain's CDR3 is CASSLEAGGTYEQYF. CDR3 DNA: TGTGCCAGCAGCTTAGAAGCGGGAGGCACCTACGAGCAGTACTTC.

The chain combines TRBV6-5 with TRBJ2-5; maybe TRBD1 (6 bases). The DNA end lines up better with TRBJ2-7; the J call may be wrong. The length of the CDR3 is 16 residues. Germline values: CDR1 MNHEY, CDR2 SVGAGI. This chain's CDR3 is CASSYGQPLLSYEQYF. The CDR3 nucleotides are TGTGCCAGCAGTTACGGACAGCCCCTACTGTCCTACGAGCAGTACTTC.

The genes are TRBV18 and TRBJ2-3, with 7 nucleotides matching TRBD2. CDR1 and CDR2 from the germline V gene are KGHSH and LQKENI. Losses at the gene ends were 0 bases for V and 4 bases for J; bases not matched to a gene: 7. The CDR3 runs 16 residues. The CDR3 spells CASSPPSGGSADTQYF. Written as DNA, the CDR3 is TGTGCCAGCTCACCACCTTCCGGGGGGTCGGCAGATACGCAGTATTTT.

The V and J genes are TRBV29-1 and TRBJ1-3; no reliable D call. Per the germline V gene, CDR1 is SQVTM and CDR2 is ANQGSEA. The V gene lost 6 bases and the J gene lost 0 bases, with 15 bases spanning the gap. The CDR3 loop spans 15 amino acids. The DNA for the CDR3 is TGCAGCGTAGAACTAACACCCGACTCTGGAAACACCATATATTTT. Translation gives CSVELTPDSGNTIYF. The full variable domain, its missing parts supplied by reference TRBV29-1 and TRBJ1-3, is SAVISQKPSRDICQRGTSLTIQCQVDSQVTMMFWYRQQPGQSLTLIATANQGSEATYESGFVIDKFPISRPNLTFSTLTVSNMSPEDSSIYLCSVELTPDSGNTIYFGEGSWLTVV.

This clone was seen a few times. This chain joins TRBV7-8 and TRBJ2-3; no clear D gene. V lost 4 bases and J 2 bases, leaving 4 bases between the germline ends. Germline assignment: CDR1 SGHVS and CDR2 FQNEAQ. CDR3 length: 12 amino acids. The CDR3 is CASSSITDTQYF. CDR3 DNA: TGTGCCAGCAGCTCAATCACAGATACGCAGTATTTT.

The V and J genes are TRBV7-2 and TRBJ2-5, with D perhaps TRBD2 (5 bases). CDR3 length: 13 amino acids. Germline assignment: CDR1 SGHTA and CDR2 FQGNSA. The V gene lost 2 bases and the J gene lost 5 bases, with 9 bases spanning the gap. Here the CDR3 DNA reads TGTGCCAGCAGCTTAAGCGGTTTGGAGACCCAGTACTTC. It yields the protein CASSLSGLETQYF.

J is TRBJ2-7 and V is TRBV28, with D maybe TRBD2 (5 bases). Trimming removed 2 bases from V and 3 bases from J, with 14 bases in between. Germline V gene sequence: CDR1 MDHEN, CDR2 SYDVKM. This CDR3 is 15 amino acids long. As DNA, the CDR3 is TGTGCCAGCAGTTTAAACCCGACGGACTTCTACGAGCAGTACTTC. This sequence encodes CASSLNPTDFYEQYF. The complete variable domain, with remaining parts taken from reference TRBV28 and TRBJ2-7, reads DVKVTQSSRYLVKRTGEKVFLECVQDMDHENMFWYRQDPGLGLRLIYFSYDVKMKEKGDIPEGYSVSREKKERFSLILESASTNQTSMYLCASSLNPTDFYEQYFGPGTRLTVT.

This chain connects TRBV11-2 to TRBJ2-3; the D is unclear. The V gene lost 3 bases and the J gene lost 1 base, with 11 bases spanning the gap. This CDR3 contains 15 residues. From germline, CDR1 is SGHAT and CDR2 FQNNGV. In nucleotides, the CDR3 is TGTGCCAGCAGCTTCGACATGGCTGGCACAGATACGCAGTATTTT. The encoded protein is CASSFDMAGTDTQYF.

The rearrangement links TRBV11-2 to TRBJ2-1, with 10 bases identical to TRBD2. From germline, CDR1 is SGHAT and CDR2 FQNNGV. V was pared by 4 bases and J by 6 bases, with 12 bases of the junction left unmatched. The CDR3 is 17 residues long. The CDR3 sequence is CASSSYLSGGPRNEQFF. The CDR3 coding sequence is TGTGCCAGCAGCTCCTACCTTAGCGGGGGGCCTCGCAATGAGCAGTTCTTC. The full variable domain, completed using reference TRBV11-2 and TRBJ2-1, is EAGVAQSPRYKIIEKRQSVAFWCNPISGHATLYWYQQILGQGPKLLIQFQNNGVVDDSQLPKDRFSAERLKGVDSTLKIQPAKLEDSAVYLCASSSYLSGGPRNEQFFGPGTRLTVL.

The chain employs TRBV5-1 and TRBJ2-5, with 7 bases fitting TRBD1. CDR1 and CDR2 (germline): SGHRS, YFSETQ. V lost 4 bases, J lost 5 bases, and 5 bases stayed unmatched. This CDR3 has 13 residues. CDR3 in DNA: TGCGCCAGCAGCCCCGGCAGGGGGGAGACCCAGTACTTC. It yields the protein CASSPGRGETQYF.

The chain couples TRBV15 to TRBJ2-7, with D tentatively TRBD2 (5 bases). V was pared by 4 bases and J by 3 bases, with 13 bases between. CDR3 length: 14 residues. Looked up from germline, CDR1 is LNHNV and CDR2 is YYDKDF (reference sequence). CDR3 DNA: TGTGCCACCAGCAATGAGGGAAAAGGCTACGAGCAGTACTTC. This translates into CATSNEGKGYEQYF.

The chain joins TRBV14 to TRBJ1-1, with D unresolved. Germline V gives CDR1 SGHDN, CDR2 FVKESK. The CDR3 length is 14 residues. Trimming cost V 2 bases and J 1 base, with 8 bases left between them. In nucleotides, the CDR3 is TGTGCCAGCAGCCAATGGGCAGGGAACACTGAAGCTTTCTTT. Translating gives CASSQWAGNTEAFF.

V is TRBV5-6 and J is TRBJ2-7; no definite D call. CDR3 length: 13 residues. The germline V gene encodes CDR1 SGHDT and CDR2 YYEEEE. V was cut by 1 base and J by 3 bases, with 8 bases left in between. The CDR3 loop reads CASSLYQSYEQYF. The CDR3 DNA sequence: TGTGCCAGCAGCTTGTACCAAAGCTACGAGCAGTACTTC.

J is TRBJ1-1 and V is TRBV29-1, with TRBD1 identical over 7 bases. The germline gives CDR1 SQVTM, CDR2 ANQGSEA. The CDR3 has 13 residues. Trimming at V came to 5 bases and at J to 1 base, leaving 4 bases not matched to a gene. CDR3 DNA sequence: TGCAGCGTTCCCGACAGGGAGAACACTGAAGCTTTCTTT. Its translation: CSVPDRENTEAFF.

The rearrangement joins TRBV7-6 to TRBJ2-4; weak D call: TRBD2 (6 bases). Trimming left V 5 bases short and J 7 bases short, with 15 bases between. This CDR3 has 14 residues. Germline lookup yields CDR1 SGHVS and CDR2 FNYEAQ. The CDR3 loop is CASSPKEGPNIQYF. As DNA, the CDR3 is TGTGCCAGCAGCCCAAAGGAGGGACCCAACATTCAGTACTTC. The whole variable domain, remainder taken from reference TRBV7-6 and TRBJ2-4, is GAGVSQSPRYKVTKRGQDVALRCDPISGHVSLYWYRQALGQGPEFLTYFNYEAQQDKSGLPNDRFSAERPEGSISTLTIQRTEQRDSAMYRCASSPKEGPNIQYFGAGTRLSVL.

The CDR3 loop is CASSQVATIASYEQYF. CDR3 nucleotide sequence: TGCGCCAGCAGCCAAGTCGCGACCATAGCCTCCTACGAGCAGTACTTC. This chain joins TRBV4-1 and TRBJ2-7; no clear D gene. The CDR3 extends over 16 amino acids. V lost 1 base and J lost 0, with 13 bases in between. The V gene's germline CDR1 is MGHRA and CDR2 YSYEKL.

The chain joins TRBV2 to TRBJ2-3, with 12 bases aligning to TRBD2. The CDR3 is made up of 18 amino acids. Germline V gene sequence: CDR1 SNHLY, CDR2 FYNNEI. With V trimmed by 11 bases and J by 6 bases, 21 bases remained unmatched. The CDR3 spells CADSRGFSTSGSSDTQYF. CDR3 nucleotides: TGTGCCGACAGTAGGGGCTTTTCGACTAGCGGGAGTTCCGATACGCAGTATTTT.

The chain joins TRBV25-1 to TRBJ2-5, with 7 bases fitting TRBD2. Germline assignment: CDR1 MGHDK and CDR2 SYGVNS. V was pared by 0 bases and J by 4 bases, with 8 bases of the junction left unmatched. The CDR3 consists of 16 residues. The CDR3 DNA reads as TGTGCCAGCAGTGAATACGAGGGAGGGGTTCGAGAGACCCAGTACTTC. Amino acids: CASSEYEGGVRETQYF.

This clone was seen only a few times. Other nucleotide sequences in the sample specify the same CDR3. The chain uses TRBV25-1 and TRBJ2-7; D gene ambiguous. The CDR3 length is 13 residues. V was clipped by 2 bases and J by 5 bases, with 10 bases between them. The germline gives CDR1 MGHDK, CDR2 SYGVNS. This chain's CDR3 is CASSETEWNEQYF. The CDR3 region has the DNA TGTGCCAGCAGTGAAACTGAGTGGAACGAGCAGTACTTC.

This chain connects TRBV29-1 to TRBJ2-7, with D uncertain. This CDR3 is 13 amino acids long. Germline assignment: CDR1 SQVTM and CDR2 ANQGSEA. V lost 6 bases, J lost 0 bases, and 12 bases lay in between. This chain's CDR3 is CSVVGRLSYEQYF. CDR3 DNA sequence: TGCAGCGTAGTTGGACGGCTCTCCTACGAGCAGTACTTC.

The V and J genes are TRBV29-1 and TRBJ1-2; weak D call: TRBD1 (6 bases). The V and J ends lost 8 bases and 8 bases respectively, with 15 bases between them. Germline lookup yields CDR1 SQVTM and CDR2 ANQGSEA. The CDR3 totals 11 residues. The CDR3 protein is CSLMTGEGYTF. DNA of the CDR3: TGCAGCCTAATGACAGGAGAGGGCTACACCTTC.